The subject of this entry is one T cell receptor beta chain. The data are from a study of CD8 T cells in Susac syndrome. With random hexamers, roughly 0.5 to 1 ug RNA was reverse transcribed. In TCRdb, the immunoSEQ multiplex PCR reads were re-called with MiXCR into one record per CDR3 protein. The sample records about 240,000 distinct CDR3 sequences, 90% to 96% being singletons. Germline V gives CDR1 LGHNA, CDR2 YNFKEQ. With 3 bases removed from V and 4 bases from J, the gap between germline ends came to 10 bases. The CDR3 is made up of 13 amino acids. The rearrangement uses TRBV4-2 and TRBJ2-7; the D is unclear. The clonotype comes from a human donor with Susac syndrome. Sequenced material: CD4+ T cells from PBMCs. The CDR3 DNA reads as TGTGCCAGCAGCCAGGGTGACGCGTACGAGCAGTACTTC. Protein sequence: CASSQGDAYEQYF.